The clone carrying this T cell receptor beta chain was seen more than once but under ten times. The antigen is undetermined. Since all of the isolated RNA was reverse transcribed, expressed TCRB transcripts were what got sequenced. Measured with immunoSEQ multiplex PCR; TCRdb has only the in-frame clones, and not every one. The sample has hundreds of thousands of clones, roughly 12% seen once; the top ten hold approximately 0.02%. The sample comes from a study of beta chain features in type 1 diabetes. This CDR3 region has 16 residues. V was pared by 0 bases and J by 1 base, with 12 bases between. Germline CDR1 reads LNHNV; CDR2 reads YYDKDF (reference sequence). General study points: Equally in patients and controls, PCR might preferentially amplify shorter templates. Shortening that was moderate but significant affected the TCRB CDR3s of Type 1 diabetes patients in all four CD4+ subsets.

The V gene is TRBV15, the J gene TRBJ1-2, with a weak D call TRBD1 (5 bases). The sequence derives from a man between 18 and 35 years old with type 1 diabetes. The sequenced material came from naive CD4+ T cells from blood. CDR3 coding DNA: TGTGCCACCAGCAGAGATAGGGCAGGGCGTAACTATGGCTACACCTTC. This codes for CATSRDRAGRNYGYTF. Full variable domain (missing parts from reference TRBV15 and TRBJ1-2): DAMVIQNPRYQVTQFGKPVTLSCSQTLNHNVMYWYQQKSSQAPKLLFHYYDKDFNNEADTPDNFQSRRPNTSFCFLDIRSPGLGDTAMYLCATSRDRAGRNYGYTFGSGTRLTVV.